The 30 T cell receptor beta chains below come from one sample, sequenced in a study of T cells in Graves' hyperthyroidism and ophthalmopathy. There were TCR beta CDR3 regions amplified from RNA transcripts. Primed by the HTBI set, a first-round RT-PCR was run on the TCR CDR3. One entry per CDR3 protein, called by TCRdb with MiXCR from the multiplex PCR reads. The table shows hundreds of thousands of distinct CDR3 sequences, with over 35% occurring only once. The specimen sequenced was blood. Receptors originate from a man aged 18 to 29 with Graves' hyperthyroidism.

This clonotype was observed at least ten times. The chain has TRBV5-1 and TRBJ2-7, with D possibly called TRBD1 or TRBD2 (5 bases each). Germline values: CDR1 SGHRS, CDR2 YFSETQ. With 4 bases removed from V and 0 bases from J, the gap between germline ends came to 11 bases. CDR3 length: 14 residues. The CDR3 protein is CASSGGAFSYEQYF. CDR3 sequence (DNA): TGCGCCAGCAGCGGGGGAGCCTTCTCCTACGAGCAGTACTTC.

This clonotype was picked up many times. The chain has TRBV19 and TRBJ1-2, with D possibly TRBD1 on 6 matching bases. The CDR3 totals 12 residues. The V gene's germline CDR1 is LNHDA and CDR2 SQIVND (reference sequence). Trimming removed 7 bases from V and 7 bases from J, with 13 bases in between. CDR3 loop: CASNGQGPGYTF. For the CDR3, the DNA is TGTGCCAGTAACGGCCAGGGGCCTGGCTACACCTTC.

There are a few counts of this clonotype. The chain uses TRBV10-3 and TRBJ1-6; perhaps TRBD1 as D (5 bases). This CDR3 contains 17 residues. Deletions cut 10 bases from V and 7 bases from J, with 26 bases between. CDR1 and CDR2 from the germline V gene are ENHRY and SYGVKD. CDR3: CASTRGSGQGANSPLHF. CDR3 coding DNA: TGTGCCAGCACTCGGGGGTCCGGGCAGGGCGCCAATTCACCCCTCCACTTT.

The CDR3 DNA follows: TGTGCCAGCAGCTTAGTGGCTAGGGATCGCGAAAAACTGTTTTTT. Amino acid sequence: CASSLVARDREKLFF. This rearrangement joins TRBV7-2 to TRBJ1-4; no reliable D call. This CDR3 spans 15 amino acids. Trimming took off 1 base at V and 8 bases at J, with 14 bases between the two ends. Per germline, CDR1 SGHTA and CDR2 FQGNSA.

In its sample, this clonotype was seen many times. The chain combines TRBV2 with TRBJ1-5; 11 nucleotides line up with TRBD1. V lost 1 base and J lost 4; bases outside the gene matches: 6. Germline values: CDR1 SNHLY, CDR2 FYNNEI. The CDR3 sequence is 17 residues long. In DNA, the CDR3 is TGTGCCAGCAGTGAAGAGCCGGGACAGGGGGGTAATCAGCCCCAGCATTTT. This gives the protein CASSEEPGQGGNQPQHF. Supplemented by reference TRBV2 and TRBJ1-5, the full variable domain reads EPEVTQTPSHQVTQMGQEVILRCVPISNHLYFYWYRQILGQKVEFLVSFYNNEISEKSEIFDDQFSVERPDGSNFTLKIRSTKLEDSAMYFCASSEEPGQGGNQPQHFGDGTRLSIL.

This clonotype was counted only a few times. A much bigger clone sits one base away, suggesting this may be a read error. V usage is TRBV7-2 and J usage is TRBJ1-1, with D possibly matching TRBD1 (5 bases). Germline loops: CDR1 SGHTA, CDR2 FQGNSA. Trimming pared 5 bases from V and 1 base from J, leaving 8 bases between. The CDR3 length is 13 residues. In DNA, the CDR3 is TGTGCCAGCAGCCAGAGGGGGAACACTGAAGCTTTCTTT. This sequence encodes CASSQRGNTEAFF.

The chain has TRBV12-3 or TRBV12-4 and TRBJ2-5; either TRBD1 or TRBD2 may supply D (6 bases each). V was shortened by 5 bases and J by 9 bases, with 10 bases between the two germline ends. The CDR3 runs 11 residues. The CDR3 region has the DNA TGTGCCAGCAGTCTTAGGGGGGCCCAGTACTTC. Amino acid sequence: CASSLRGAQYF.

This clonotype was seen more than once but under ten times. This sequence joins TRBV4-2 and TRBJ1-6; D is unresolved. The CDR3 is 15 residues long. V lost 0 bases and J 7 bases, leaving 10 bases between the germline ends. Germline CDR1 reads LGHNA; CDR2 reads YNFKEQ. CDR3 sequence reads: CASSQDPRANSPLHF. For the CDR3, the DNA is TGTGCCAGCAGCCAAGATCCGCGCGCAAATTCACCCCTCCACTTT.

This clonotype was detected a few times. For the CDR3, the DNA is TGTGCCAGCAGCTCGCCTGACGGGGGGCCCACCGGGGAGCTGTTTTTT. It encodes CASSSPDGGPTGELFF. This chain joins TRBV5-6 and TRBJ2-2; TRBD2 is a possible D gene (7 bases). The CDR3 is 16 amino acids. The V end was cut by 3 bases, the J end by 4 bases, with 16 bases between. Per the germline V gene, CDR1 is SGHDT and CDR2 is YYEEEE.

In its sample, this clonotype was seen a few times. The rearrangement links TRBV20-1 to TRBJ2-7, with 10 bases identical to TRBD1. This CDR3 has 15 residues. The trim removed 3 bases at V and 3 bases at J, leaving 8 bases unmatched. CDR1 and CDR2 from the germline V gene are DFQATT and SNEGSKA (reference sequence). CDR3 sequence (DNA): TGCAGTGCTAGGGCTTCGACAGGGGGCATCTACGAGCAGTACTTC. This codes for CSARASTGGIYEQYF.

This clonotype was detected a few times. The genes are TRBV7-9 and TRBJ2-7; 10 bases are shared with TRBD1. Germline trimming cut 5 bases from V and 5 bases from J; bases unmatched to any gene: 6. The CDR3 runs to 14 residues. Per germline, CDR1 SEHNR and CDR2 FQNEAQ (reference sequence). Written as DNA, the CDR3 is TGTGCCAGCAGCCCGACAGGGGGCCCCAACGAGCAGTACTTC. Its protein is CASSPTGGPNEQYF.

The chain has TRBV29-1 and TRBJ2-5; D remains ambiguous. The CDR3 covers 13 residues. The V gene lost 8 bases and the J gene lost 2 bases, with 15 bases spanning the gap. Germline V lookup: CDR1 SQVTM, CDR2 ANQGSEA. The CDR3 reads CSLVGYGQETQYF. CDR3 in DNA: TGCAGCTTGGTTGGCTACGGACAAGAGACCCAGTACTTC. The entire variable domain, with the rest obtained from reference TRBV29-1 and TRBJ2-5, is as follows: SAVISQKPSRDICQRGTSLTIQCQVDSQVTMMFWYRQQPGQSLTLIATANQGSEATYESGFVIDKFPISRPNLTFSTLTVSNMSPEDSSIYLCSLVGYGQETQYFGPGTRLLVL.

In this sample, this clonotype turned up many times. The gene calls are TRBV7-8 and TRBJ2-7, with no clear D. V was trimmed by 1 base and J by 6 bases, leaving 7 bases between them. Germline values: CDR1 SGHVS, CDR2 FQNEAQ. The CDR3 has 12 residues. CDR3 loop: CASSLVVGEQYF. The CDR3 DNA is TGTGCCAGCAGCTTAGTCGTTGGCGAGCAGTACTTC.

V is TRBV7-3 and J is TRBJ2-5, with TRBD2 as a possible D gene (6 bases). This CDR3 is built from 15 residues. From germline, CDR1 is SGHTA and CDR2 FQGTGA. Trimming cost V 8 bases and J 5 bases, with 21 bases left between them. CDR3 DNA sequence: TGTGCCAGCCTGCTACCCACGGGAGCCGGGGAGACCCAGTACTTC. Translation: CASLLPTGAGETQYF.

The chain joins TRBV6-5 to TRBJ1-5; no clear D. This CDR3 has 13 amino acids. The V end lost 5 bases, the J end lost 9 bases, and 14 bases lay between the germline ends. CDR1 MNHEY and CDR2 SVGAGI come from the germline V gene. The CDR3 region has the DNA TGTGCCAGCAGTCTTCGGGATGGCGGGCCCCAGCATTTT. Encoded protein: CASSLRDGGPQHF.

The genes are TRBV19 and TRBJ2-2; the D gene is possibly TRBD1 (6 bases). V lost 3 bases to trimming and J lost 7 bases, with 9 bases between them. The CDR3 runs 13 residues. Germline V gene sequence: CDR1 LNHDA, CDR2 SQIVND (reference sequence). CDR3 bases: TGTGCCAGTAGTATGGGGACATTCGGGGAGCTGTTTTTT. This translates into CASSMGTFGELFF.

This clonotype was seen a few times. The J gene is TRBJ1-2, the V gene TRBV12-3 or TRBV12-4; tentative D call: TRBD1 (5 bases). The CDR3 covers 15 residues. Trimming removed 5 bases at V and 8 bases at J, with 21 bases between. CDR3 nucleotide sequence: TGTGCCAGCAGTCTAGTCTCCGGGACCCTTTGGGGCTACACCTTC. Protein sequence: CASSLVSGTLWGYTF.

This clonotype was counted ten times or more. The chain links TRBV29-1 to TRBJ1-1, with 7 bases matching TRBD1. V lost 3 bases to trimming and J lost 5 bases; unmatched junction nucleotides: 15. The CDR3 is 16 amino acids. Germline CDR1 is SQVTM and CDR2 is ANQGSEA. The CDR3 DNA reads as TGCAGCGTTGACTTCAGATGGCACAGGGGAGGGACTGAAGCTTTCTTT. Its translation: CSVDFRWHRGGTEAFF.

This clonotype has more than one count but fewer than ten. The CDR3 sequence is CSARLPGIGELFF. The CDR3 nucleotides are TGCAGTGCTAGACTACCTGGAATCGGGGAGCTGTTTTTT. This chain connects TRBV20-1 to TRBJ2-2; D gene ambiguous. Germline V gene lookup returns CDR1 DFQATT and CDR2 SNEGSKA (reference sequence). With 2 bases removed from V and 7 bases from J, the gap between germline ends came to 11 bases. The length of the CDR3 is 13 residues.

This clonotype was seen repeatedly, ten times or more. The chain has TRBV10-3 and TRBJ1-2, with 7 positions matching TRBD1. CDR1 and CDR2 from the germline V gene are ENHRY and SYGVKD. The CDR3 totals 14 residues. The junction had 6 bases not matched to a gene; V was cut back by 2 bases and J by 6 bases. DNA of the CDR3: TGTGCCATCAGTGAGCCCTGGACAGGAAATGGCTACACCTTC. Translated: CAISEPWTGNGYTF.

This clonotype was seen a few times. A read error may produce the germline difference seen at one junction end. The V and J genes are TRBV7-8 and TRBJ1-1; a weak D match, TRBD1 (6 bases). Germline lookup yields CDR1 SGHVS and CDR2 FQNEAQ. CDR3 size: 15 residues. The CDR3: CASSQSLVLQGEAFF. The CDR3 nucleotides read TGCGCCAGCAGCCAATCGCTCGTCTTACAGGGTGAAGCTTTCTTT.

This clonotype was counted at least ten times. The genes are TRBV2 and TRBJ1-5; perhaps TRBD1 as D (5 bases). The V gene's germline CDR1 is SNHLY and CDR2 FYNNEI. Trimming took off 6 bases at V and 0 bases at J, with 12 bases between the two ends. CDR3 size: 15 residues. CDR3 coding DNA: TGTGCCAGCAGGGGGACGGAATATAGCAATCAGCCCCAGCATTTT. Its protein is CASRGTEYSNQPQHF.

This chain joins TRBV20-1 and TRBJ2-5; TRBD1 might be the D (6 bases). The CDR3 sequence is 13 residues long. Trimming took off 5 bases at V and 4 bases at J, with 14 bases between the two ends. Per germline, CDR1 DFQATT and CDR2 SNEGSKA (reference sequence). CDR3 region: CSAPWGLAETQYF. The CDR3 region has the DNA TGCAGTGCTCCATGGGGGCTAGCAGAGACCCAGTACTTC.

V and J are TRBV3-1 and TRBJ2-3; TRBD2 aligns across 9 bases. Germline V gene sequence: CDR1 LGHDT, CDR2 YNNKEL (reference sequence). The V gene end was trimmed by 2 bases and the J gene end by 2 bases; junction bases not matched to a gene: 11. The CDR3 has 18 amino acids. The CDR3 nucleotides read TGTGCCAGCAGCCAACGCTCTCCTAGCGGGGCGATCACAGATACGCAGTATTTT. Translated, it gives CASSQRSPSGAITDTQYF.

V is TRBV15 and J is TRBJ2-5, with 10 positions matching TRBD2. The CDR3 consists of 16 residues. Per germline, CDR1 LNHNV and CDR2 YYDKDF (reference sequence). V lost 4 bases, J lost 4 bases, and 9 bases stayed unmatched. CDR3 in DNA: TGTGCCACCAGCATATCTTCCCGACTAGCGGGAGAGACCCAGTACTTC. Translating it yields CATSISSRLAGETQYF.

V usage is TRBV6-5 and J usage is TRBJ2-7, with 12 bases lining up with TRBD1. The CDR3 is 16 residues long. From germline, CDR1 is MNHEY and CDR2 SVGAGI. Trimming took 6 bases from V and 5 from J; bases not matched to a gene: 11. Here the CDR3 reads CASSFTGQGASNEQYF. The CDR3 DNA reads as TGTGCCAGCAGCTTCACGGGACAGGGGGCGAGCAACGAGCAGTACTTC.

This sequence joins TRBV29-1 and TRBJ1-2; D not certain. CDR1 SQVTM and CDR2 ANQGSEA come from the germline V gene. Trimming took off 8 bases at V and 4 bases at J, with 14 bases between the two ends. This CDR3 region has 12 residues. CDR3 DNA: TGCAGCTCGGTAGAGGAGGGCTATGGCTACACCTTC. Translated: CSSVEEGYGYTF.

This clonotype was seen many times. V and J are TRBV7-3 and TRBJ1-1; the D gene is possibly TRBD1 (6 bases). Germline values: CDR1 SGHTA, CDR2 FQGTGA. Trimming took 5 bases from V and 4 from J, leaving 11 bases between them. This CDR3 comprises 13 residues. For the CDR3, the DNA is TGTGCCAGCAGCCCCCTCAGGGGCACTGAAGCTTTCTTT. Protein: CASSPLRGTEAFF.

This clonotype was observed a handful of times. The chain employs TRBV19 and TRBJ1-5, with 7 bases identical to TRBD1. Germline values: CDR1 LNHDA, CDR2 SQIVND (reference sequence). The V and J ends lost 5 bases and 3 bases, in that order; junction bases with no gene match: 10. The CDR3 has 16 residues. CDR3 region: CASSLQGRTSNQPQHF. CDR3 nucleotides: TGTGCCAGTAGTCTACAGGGGCGAACTTCCAATCAGCCCCAGCATTTT.

A note on this clonotype: A much larger clone lies a single base off, so this may be a read error. CDR3 in DNA: TGTGCCAGCAGCTTATACCCGGTCGAGCAGTACTTC. Translated: CASSLYPVEQYF. V usage is TRBV7-9 and J usage is TRBJ2-7, with unresolved D. In germline, CDR1 is SEHNR, CDR2 FQNEAQ (reference sequence). Trimming left V 2 bases short and J 6 bases short, with 8 bases between. This CDR3 has 12 residues.